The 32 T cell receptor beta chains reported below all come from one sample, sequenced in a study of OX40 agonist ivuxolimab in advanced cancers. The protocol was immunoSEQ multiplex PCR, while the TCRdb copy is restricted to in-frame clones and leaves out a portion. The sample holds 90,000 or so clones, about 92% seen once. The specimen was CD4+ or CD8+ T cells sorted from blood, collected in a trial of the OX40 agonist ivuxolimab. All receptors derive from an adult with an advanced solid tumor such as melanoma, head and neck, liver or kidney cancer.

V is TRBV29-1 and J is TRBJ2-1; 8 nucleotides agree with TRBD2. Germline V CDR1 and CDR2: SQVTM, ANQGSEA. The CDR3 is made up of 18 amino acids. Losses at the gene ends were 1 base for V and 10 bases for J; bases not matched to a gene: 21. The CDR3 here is CSVEAPYGGGTLTGEQFF. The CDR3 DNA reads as TGCAGCGTTGAAGCTCCCTACGGGGGGGGGACCCTTACAGGGGAGCAGTTCTTC.

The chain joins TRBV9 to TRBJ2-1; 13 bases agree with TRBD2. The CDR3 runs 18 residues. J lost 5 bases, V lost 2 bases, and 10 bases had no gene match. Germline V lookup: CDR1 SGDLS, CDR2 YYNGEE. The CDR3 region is CASSVLRGLAGVHNEQFF. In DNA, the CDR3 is TGTGCCAGCAGCGTTCTTCGCGGACTAGCGGGAGTCCACAATGAGCAGTTCTTC.

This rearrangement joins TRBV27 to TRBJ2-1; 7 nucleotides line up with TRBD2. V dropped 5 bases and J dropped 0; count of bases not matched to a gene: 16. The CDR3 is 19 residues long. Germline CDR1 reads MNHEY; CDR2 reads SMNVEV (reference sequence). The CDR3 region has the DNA TGTGCCAGCAGTATCCCATCGTCCGCAGCGGGAAGCTCCTACAATGAGCAGTTCTTC. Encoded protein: CASSIPSSAAGSSYNEQFF.

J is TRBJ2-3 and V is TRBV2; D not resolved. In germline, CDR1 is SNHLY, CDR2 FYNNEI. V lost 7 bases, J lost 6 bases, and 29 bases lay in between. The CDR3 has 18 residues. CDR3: CASTEWPKKERLVDTQYF. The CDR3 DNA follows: TGTGCCAGCACCGAATGGCCTAAGAAAGAACGGCTCGTGGATACGCAGTATTTT.

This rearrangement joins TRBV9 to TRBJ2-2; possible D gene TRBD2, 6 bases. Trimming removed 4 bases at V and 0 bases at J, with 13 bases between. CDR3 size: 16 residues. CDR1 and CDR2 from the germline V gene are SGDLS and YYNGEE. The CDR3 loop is CASSPYGDSNTGELFF. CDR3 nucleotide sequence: TGTGCCAGCAGCCCCTACGGGGACTCGAACACCGGGGAGCTGTTTTTT.

DNA of the CDR3: TGTGCTAGTGGTTTGGTACTTGAGGGTACGGAGACCCAGTACTTC. Amino acid sequence: CASGLVLEGTETQYF. The chain employs TRBV12-5 and TRBJ2-5; D possibly corresponds to TRBD2 (5 bases). The CDR3 spans 15 residues. The V gene lost 0 bases and the J gene lost 5 bases, with 13 bases spanning the gap. Germline V gene lookup returns CDR1 LGHNT and CDR2 FRNRAP.

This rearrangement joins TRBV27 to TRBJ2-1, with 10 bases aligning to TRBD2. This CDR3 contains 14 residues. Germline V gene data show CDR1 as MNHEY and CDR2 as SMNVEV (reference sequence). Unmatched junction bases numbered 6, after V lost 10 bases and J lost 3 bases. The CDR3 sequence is CATNSGRYYNEQFF. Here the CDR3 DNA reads TGTGCCACCAATAGCGGGAGGTACTACAATGAGCAGTTCTTC.

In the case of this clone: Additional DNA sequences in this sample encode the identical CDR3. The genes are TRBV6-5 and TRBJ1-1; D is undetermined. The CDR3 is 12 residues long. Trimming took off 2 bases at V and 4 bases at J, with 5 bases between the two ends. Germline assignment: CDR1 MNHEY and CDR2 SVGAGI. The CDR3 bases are TGTGCCAGCAGTTACGGTGGCACTGAAGCTTTCTTT. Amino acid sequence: CASSYGGTEAFF.

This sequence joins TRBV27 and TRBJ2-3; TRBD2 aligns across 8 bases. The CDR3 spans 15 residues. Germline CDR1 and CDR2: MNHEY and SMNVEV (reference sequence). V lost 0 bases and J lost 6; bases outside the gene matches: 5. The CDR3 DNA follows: TGTGCCAGCAGTTTATCAGGCGGGGGGAGGGATACGCAGTATTTT. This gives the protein CASSLSGGGRDTQYF.

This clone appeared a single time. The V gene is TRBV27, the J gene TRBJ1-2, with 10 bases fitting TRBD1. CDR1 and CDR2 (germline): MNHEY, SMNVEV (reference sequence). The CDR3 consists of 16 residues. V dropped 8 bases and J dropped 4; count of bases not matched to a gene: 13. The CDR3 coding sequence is TGTGCCAGCGCGTCCGGGACAGGGGAAAGAGGCTATGGCTACACCTTC. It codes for CASASGTGERGYGYTF.

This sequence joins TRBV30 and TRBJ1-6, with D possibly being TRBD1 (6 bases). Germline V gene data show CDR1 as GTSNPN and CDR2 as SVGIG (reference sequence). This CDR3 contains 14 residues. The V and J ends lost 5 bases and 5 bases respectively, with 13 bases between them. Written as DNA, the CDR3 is TGTGCCTGGTGGACAGAGACCAATAATTCACCCCTCCACTTT. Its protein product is CAWWTETNNSPLHF.

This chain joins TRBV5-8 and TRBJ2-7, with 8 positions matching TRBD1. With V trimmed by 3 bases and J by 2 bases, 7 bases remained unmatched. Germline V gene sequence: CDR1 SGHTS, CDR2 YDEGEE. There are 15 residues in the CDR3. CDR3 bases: TGTGCCAGCAGCTCAAGGACAGGGTACCCCTACGAGCAGTACTTC. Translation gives CASSSRTGYPYEQYF.

The CDR3 DNA reads as TGTGCCAGCAGCTCGGGGGGGGAAGAGCAGTACTTC. This encodes CASSSGGEEQYF. The chain couples TRBV7-8 to TRBJ2-7; 8 bases match TRBD2. Germline-derived CDR1 and CDR2 are SGHVS and FQNEAQ. The CDR3 loop spans 12 amino acids. V lost 4 bases to trimming and J lost 7 bases; unmatched junction nucleotides: 3.

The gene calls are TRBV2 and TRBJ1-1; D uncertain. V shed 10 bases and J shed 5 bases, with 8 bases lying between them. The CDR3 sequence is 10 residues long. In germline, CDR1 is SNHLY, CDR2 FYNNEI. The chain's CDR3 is CAKRETEAFF. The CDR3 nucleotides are TGTGCCAAGAGGGAAACTGAAGCTTTCTTT.

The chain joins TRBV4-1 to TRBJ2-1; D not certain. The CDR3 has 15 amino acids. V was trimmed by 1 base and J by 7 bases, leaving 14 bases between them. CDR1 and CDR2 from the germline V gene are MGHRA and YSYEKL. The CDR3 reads CASSQVGDLTNEQFF. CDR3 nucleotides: TGCGCCAGCAGCCAAGTAGGTGACTTAACTAATGAGCAGTTCTTC.

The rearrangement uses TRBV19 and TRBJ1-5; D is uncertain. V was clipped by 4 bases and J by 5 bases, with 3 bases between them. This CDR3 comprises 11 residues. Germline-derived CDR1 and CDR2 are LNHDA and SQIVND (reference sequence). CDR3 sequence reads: CASSTDQPQHF. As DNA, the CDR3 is TGTGCCAGTAGTACCGATCAGCCCCAGCATTTT.

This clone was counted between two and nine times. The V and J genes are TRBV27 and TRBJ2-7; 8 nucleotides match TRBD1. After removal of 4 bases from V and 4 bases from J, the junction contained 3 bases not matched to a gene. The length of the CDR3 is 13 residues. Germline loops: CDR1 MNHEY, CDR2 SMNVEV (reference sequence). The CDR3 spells CASSSRDRYEQYF. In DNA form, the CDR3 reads TGTGCCAGCAGTTCCCGGGACAGGTACGAGCAGTACTTC.

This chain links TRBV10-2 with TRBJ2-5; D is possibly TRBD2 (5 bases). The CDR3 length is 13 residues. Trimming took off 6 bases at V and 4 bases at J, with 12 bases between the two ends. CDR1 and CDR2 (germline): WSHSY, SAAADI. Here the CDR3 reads CASRDPAGETQYF. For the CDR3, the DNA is TGCGCCAGCAGAGATCCGGCGGGAGAGACCCAGTACTTC.

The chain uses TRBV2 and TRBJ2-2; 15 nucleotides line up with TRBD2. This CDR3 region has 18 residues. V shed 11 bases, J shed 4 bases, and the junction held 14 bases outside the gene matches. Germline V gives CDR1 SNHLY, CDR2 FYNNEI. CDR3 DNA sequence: TGTGCCGGCGAAGGGACTAGCGGGGGGCAGAAAGCCACCGGGGAGCTGTTTTTT. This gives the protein CAGEGTSGGQKATGELFF.

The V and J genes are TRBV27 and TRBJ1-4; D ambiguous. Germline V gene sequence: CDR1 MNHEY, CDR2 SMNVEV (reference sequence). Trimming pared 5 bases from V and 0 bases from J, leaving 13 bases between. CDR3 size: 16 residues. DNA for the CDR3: TGTGCCAGCAGTAAAACGACGGGTGCAACTAATGAAAAACTGTTTTTT. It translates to CASSKTTGATNEKLFF.

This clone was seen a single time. The CDR3 DNA is TGTGCCAGCAGTTACTCGGGTAGGGATGGCTACACCTTC. Translating gives CASSYSGRDGYTF. J is TRBJ1-2 and V is TRBV6-6; D is unresolved. The CDR3 is 13 residues long. The V gene's germline CDR1 is MNHNY and CDR2 SVGAGI (reference sequence). The germline V and J ends were trimmed by 0 bases and 6 bases, with 8 bases remaining between them.

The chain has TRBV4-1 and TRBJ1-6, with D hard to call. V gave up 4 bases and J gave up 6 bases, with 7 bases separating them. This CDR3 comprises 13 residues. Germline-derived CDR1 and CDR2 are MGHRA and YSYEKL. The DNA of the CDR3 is TGCGCCAGCAGCCCGATTGGTAATTCACCCCTCCACTTT. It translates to CASSPIGNSPLHF.

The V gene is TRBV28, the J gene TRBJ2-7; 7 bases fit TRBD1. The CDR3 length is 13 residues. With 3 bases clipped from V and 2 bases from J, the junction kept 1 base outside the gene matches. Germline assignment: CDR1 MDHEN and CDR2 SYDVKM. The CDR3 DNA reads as TGTGCCAGCAGTTTTACAGGGGCCTACGAGCAGTACTTC. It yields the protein CASSFTGAYEQYF.

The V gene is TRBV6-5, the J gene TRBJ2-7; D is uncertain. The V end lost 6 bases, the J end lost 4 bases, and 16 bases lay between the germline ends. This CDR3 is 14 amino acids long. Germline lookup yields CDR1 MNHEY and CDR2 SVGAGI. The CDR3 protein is CASRPVDGPYEQYF. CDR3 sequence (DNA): TGTGCCAGCAGACCTGTGGACGGTCCATACGAGCAGTACTTC.

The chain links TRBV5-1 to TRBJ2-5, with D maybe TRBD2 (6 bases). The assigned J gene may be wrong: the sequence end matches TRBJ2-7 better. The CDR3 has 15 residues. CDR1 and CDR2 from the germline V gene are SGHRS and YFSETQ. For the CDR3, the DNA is TGCGCCAGCAGCTTGGCTAGCGACAACTCCTACGAGCAGTACTTC. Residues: CASSLASDNSYEQYF.

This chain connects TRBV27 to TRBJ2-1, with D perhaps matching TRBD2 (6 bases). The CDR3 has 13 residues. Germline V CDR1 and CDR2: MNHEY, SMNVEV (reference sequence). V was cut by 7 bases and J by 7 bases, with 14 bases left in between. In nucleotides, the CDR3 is TGTGCCAGCAATTGGGTCGGGAGTAATGAGCAGTTCTTC. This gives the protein CASNWVGSNEQFF.

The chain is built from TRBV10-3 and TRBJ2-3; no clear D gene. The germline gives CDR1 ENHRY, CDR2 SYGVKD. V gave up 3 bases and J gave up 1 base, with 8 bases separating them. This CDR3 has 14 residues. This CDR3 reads CAISDMRGTDTQYF. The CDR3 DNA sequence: TGTGCCATCAGTGACATGAGAGGCACAGATACGCAGTATTTT.

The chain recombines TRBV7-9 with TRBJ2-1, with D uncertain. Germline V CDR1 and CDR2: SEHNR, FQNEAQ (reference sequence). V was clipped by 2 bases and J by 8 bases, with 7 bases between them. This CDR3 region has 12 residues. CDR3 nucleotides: TGTGCCAGCAGCTTAAACGAGCATGAGCAGTTCTTC. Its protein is CASSLNEHEQFF. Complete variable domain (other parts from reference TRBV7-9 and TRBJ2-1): DTGVSQNPRHKITKRGQNVTFRCDPISEHNRLYWYRQTLGQGPEFLTYFQNEAQLEKSRLLSDRFSAERPKGSFSTLEIQRTEQGDSAMYLCASSLNEHEQFFGPGTRLTVL.

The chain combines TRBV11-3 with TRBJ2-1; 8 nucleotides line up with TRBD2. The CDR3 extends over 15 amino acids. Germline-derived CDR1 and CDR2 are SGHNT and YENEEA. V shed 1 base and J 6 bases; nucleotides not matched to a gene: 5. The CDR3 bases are TGTGCCAGCAGCTTAGCGGGAGGGGTTGTCAATGAGCAGTTCTTC. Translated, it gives CASSLAGGVVNEQFF.

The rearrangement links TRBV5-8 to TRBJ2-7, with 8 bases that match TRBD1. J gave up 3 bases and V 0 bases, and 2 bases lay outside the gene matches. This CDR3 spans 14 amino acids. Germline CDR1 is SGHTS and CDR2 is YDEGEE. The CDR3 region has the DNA TGTGCCAGCAGCTTGGGACAGGGGCACTACGAGCAGTACTTC. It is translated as CASSLGQGHYEQYF.

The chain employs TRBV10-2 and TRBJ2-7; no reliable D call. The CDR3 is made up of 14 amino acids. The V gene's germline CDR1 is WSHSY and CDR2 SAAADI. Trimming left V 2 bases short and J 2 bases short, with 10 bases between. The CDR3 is CASSEDRMTYEQYF. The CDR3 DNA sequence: TGCGCCAGCAGTGAGGACCGTATGACCTACGAGCAGTACTTC.

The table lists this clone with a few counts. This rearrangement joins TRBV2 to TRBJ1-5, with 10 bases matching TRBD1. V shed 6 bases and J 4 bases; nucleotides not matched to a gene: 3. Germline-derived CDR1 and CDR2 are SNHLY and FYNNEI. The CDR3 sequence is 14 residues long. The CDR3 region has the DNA TGTGCCAGCAGCGCGGGACAGGGGAATCAGCCCCAGCATTTT. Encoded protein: CASSAGQGNQPQHF.